These 22 T cell receptor beta chains came from one sample sequenced in a study of blood T cell repertoires in COVID-19. The data were produced by immunoSEQ multiplex PCR, yet TCRdb's version contains in-frame clones alone and is incomplete. Of about 180,000 clones in the sample, over 75% were seen once. The sequencing sample was made of PBMCs or T cells enriched from blood (not recorded which). These receptors all come from a woman aged 18-35 years who had recovered from COVID-19.

The genes are TRBV11-2 and TRBJ1-4; D is perhaps TRBD1 (5 bases). Trimming pared 7 bases from V and 7 bases from J, leaving 16 bases between. The CDR3 is 14 amino acids. Looked up from germline, CDR1 is SGHAT and CDR2 is FQNNGV. The CDR3 DNA follows: TGTGCCAGCACCCCCTTTGGGGGAGGTGAAAAACTGTTTTTT. It encodes CASTPFGGGEKLFF.

The V call is TRBV5-5, the J call TRBJ2-5, with a weak D call TRBD2 (6 bases). Trimming removed 2 bases from V and 3 bases from J, with 8 bases in between. This CDR3 is built from 13 residues. Per the germline V gene, CDR1 is SGHKS and CDR2 is YYEKEE (reference sequence). In DNA form, the CDR3 reads TGTGCCAGCAGCTTTTCGGGGGAAGAGACCCAGTACTTC. Protein sequence: CASSFSGEETQYF.

The genes are TRBV14 and TRBJ2-7, with D tentatively TRBD2 (5 bases). The CDR3 covers 16 residues. The germline V gene has CDR1 SGHDN and CDR2 FVKESK. Trimming removed 1 base at V and 6 bases at J, with 19 bases between. The DNA of the CDR3 is TGTGCCAGCAGCCAAGGGAGCCACTTGTCGGGGAGCGAGCAGTACTTC. Residues: CASSQGSHLSGSEQYF.

The chain recombines TRBV4-3 with TRBJ2-2, with 8 bases that match TRBD1. From germline, CDR1 is LGHNA and CDR2 YSLEER. There are 17 residues in the CDR3. After removal of 3 bases from V and 5 bases from J, the junction contained 11 bases not matched to a gene. As DNA, the CDR3 is TGCGCCAGCAGCCAGGCCAGGGGGCCTGATTTTACCGGGGAGCTGTTTTTT. This gives the protein CASSQARGPDFTGELFF.

The genes are TRBV5-6 and TRBJ1-1; 10 positions agree with TRBD1. The V gene's germline CDR1 is SGHDT and CDR2 YYEEEE. V shed 1 base, J shed 11 bases, and the junction held 11 bases outside the gene matches. This CDR3 is built from 15 residues. The CDR3 region is CASSLWDRGRGGAFF. The CDR3 nucleotides are TGTGCCAGCAGCTTGTGGGACAGGGGAAGAGGAGGCGCTTTCTTT. The full variable domain, rest sourced from reference TRBV5-6 and TRBJ1-1, is DAGVTQSPTHLIKTRGQQVTLRCSPKSGHDTVSWYQQALGQGPQFIFQYYEEEERQRGNFPDRFSGHQFPNYSSELNVNALLLGDSALYLCASSLWDRGRGGAFFGQGTRLTVV.

This clone came up a few times. V usage is TRBV6-5 and J usage is TRBJ1-1; perhaps TRBD1 as D (5 bases). The CDR3 spans 12 residues. The V end lost 6 bases, the J end lost 9 bases, and 14 bases lay between the germline ends. Germline V gene sequence: CDR1 MNHEY, CDR2 SVGAGI. CDR3 DNA: TGTGCCAGCAGCGGGGGGTCACAGAAAGCTTTCTTT. This translates into CASSGGSQKAFF.

V usage is TRBV30 and J usage is TRBJ1-1; D not resolved. The CDR3 loop spans 14 amino acids. V lost 0 bases, J lost 0 bases, and 8 bases lay in between. From germline, CDR1 is GTSNPN and CDR2 SVGIG (reference sequence). The CDR3 region is CAWSVLRMNTEAFF. The CDR3 coding sequence is TGTGCCTGGAGTGTACTAAGGATGAACACTGAAGCTTTCTTT.

This clone was picked up a small number of times. The rearrangement uses TRBV28 and TRBJ2-5; D remains unclear. Trimming removed 7 bases at V and 2 bases at J, with 5 bases between. This CDR3 region has 11 residues. CDR1 and CDR2 from the germline V gene are MDHEN and SYDVKM. The CDR3 loop is CASTFQETQYF. DNA for the CDR3: TGTGCCAGCACGTTTCAAGAGACCCAGTACTTC.

V is TRBV7-8 and J is TRBJ1-6, with 7 bases fitting TRBD1. CDR3 size: 16 residues. Germline V gene data show CDR1 as SGHVS and CDR2 as FQNEAQ. Trimming took 5 bases from V and 13 from J; bases not matched to a gene: 17. Written as DNA, the CDR3 is TGTGCCAGCAGCCGCGACAGGGTCGGGGCGGCTTCCCCCCTCCACTTT. Its protein is CASSRDRVGAASPLHF. Variable domain in full (rest from reference TRBV7-8 and TRBJ1-6): GAGVSQSPRYKVAKRGQDVALRCDPISGHVSLFWYQQALGQGPEFLTYFQNEAQLDKSGLPSDRFFAERPEGSVSTLKIQRTQQEDSAVYLCASSRDRVGAASPLHFGNGTRLTVT.

The J gene is TRBJ2-2, the V gene TRBV9; TRBD2 agrees at 7 bases. Germline loops: CDR1 SGDLS, CDR2 YYNGEE. This CDR3 contains 16 residues. J was trimmed by 0 bases and V by 0 bases; bases with no gene match: 2. The CDR3 loop reads CASSVGGSPNTGELFF. The CDR3 DNA is TGTGCCAGCAGCGTAGGCGGGAGCCCGAACACCGGGGAGCTGTTTTTT.

V and J are TRBV6-2 or TRBV6-3 and TRBJ1-1; TRBD1 is a possible D gene (6 bases). Germline V gene lookup returns CDR1 MNHEY and CDR2 SVGEGT. V lost 6 bases and J 1 base, leaving 15 bases between the germline ends. The CDR3 has 15 amino acids. The CDR3: CASSQGLGENTEAFF. CDR3 DNA sequence: TGTGCCAGCAGCCAGGGGTTAGGAGAGAACACTGAAGCTTTCTTT.

This clone showed up just a few times. V gene TRBV30 combines with J gene TRBJ1-2, with TRBD1 matching 8 bases. The J segment lost 0 bases and the V segment lost 2 bases, leaving 11 bases of the junction unmatched. There are 17 residues in the CDR3. From germline, CDR1 is GTSNPN and CDR2 SVGIG (reference sequence). The CDR3 DNA is TGTGCCTGGAGTACGGGACAGGCCTTCACCCCTAACTATGGCTACACCTTC. It translates to CAWSTGQAFTPNYGYTF.

The CDR3: CASSELGTGTYNEQFF. CDR3 in DNA: TGTGCCAGCAGTGAGCTAGGGACTGGAACTTACAATGAGCAGTTCTTC. The genes are TRBV2 and TRBJ2-1; TRBD2 might be the D (6 bases). CDR1 and CDR2 from the germline V gene are SNHLY and FYNNEI. V was pared by 3 bases and J by 4 bases, with 16 bases between. This CDR3 region has 16 residues. Full variable domain (outside the CDR3, taken from reference TRBV2 and TRBJ2-1): EPEVTQTPSHQVTQMGQEVILRCVPISNHLYFYWYRQILGQKVEFLVSFYNNEISEKSEIFDDQFSVERPDGSNFTLKIRSTKLEDSAMYFCASSELGTGTYNEQFFGPGTRLTVL.

The rearrangement uses TRBV6-5 and TRBJ1-2; D not certain. This CDR3 is built from 12 residues. The germline V gene has CDR1 MNHEY and CDR2 SVGAGI. Trimming took off 6 bases at V and 6 bases at J, with 11 bases between the two ends. CDR3 nucleotide sequence: TGTGCCAGCAGCCAGGCGACGGATGGCTACACCTTC. Translated: CASSQATDGYTF.

This clone was seen only a few times. The chain is built from TRBV2 and TRBJ1-1; 7 nucleotides align to TRBD1. The CDR3 loop spans 13 amino acids. Per the germline V gene, CDR1 is SNHLY and CDR2 is FYNNEI. Trimming removed 6 bases from V and 1 base from J; junction bases left unmatched: 2. Written as DNA, the CDR3 is TGTGCCAGCAGAAGACAGGGGAACACTGAAGCTTTCTTT. Translated: CASRRQGNTEAFF.

The gene calls are TRBV9 and TRBJ2-7; tentatively, D is TRBD2 (6 bases). CDR3 length: 15 amino acids. The V end lost 2 bases, the J end lost 1 base, and 13 bases lay between the germline ends. The V gene's germline CDR1 is SGDLS and CDR2 YYNGEE. CDR3 amino acids: CASSVGAGLSYEQYF. For the CDR3, the DNA is TGTGCCAGCAGCGTTGGAGCGGGTTTATCCTACGAGCAGTACTTC.

The chain employs TRBV3-1 (or the pseudogene TRBV3-2) and TRBJ1-6; D is possibly TRBD1 (6 bases). In germline, CDR1 is LGHDT, CDR2 YNNKEL (reference sequence). V lost 0 bases and J lost 8, with 11 bases in between. This CDR3 contains 15 residues. The CDR3, as DNA: TGTGCCAGCAGCCAAGATTACCAGGGGTATTCACCCCTCCACTTT. The encoded protein is CASSQDYQGYSPLHF.

This sequence joins TRBV4-1 and TRBJ1-1, with 10 positions matching TRBD1. The germline V gene encodes CDR1 MGHRA and CDR2 YSYEKL. V was clipped by 0 bases and J by 3 bases; unmatched bases: 16. There are 20 residues in the CDR3. CDR3 sequence reads: CASSQDGRLGDRGVDTEAFF. For the CDR3, the DNA is TGCGCCAGCAGCCAAGATGGGCGACTTGGGGACAGGGGCGTCGACACTGAAGCTTTCTTT.

The chain uses TRBV21-1 and TRBJ2-7; TRBD2, the D gene given by the table, was not confirmed from the DNA. TRBV21-1 is tagged as a pseudogene. There are 15 residues in the CDR3. The CDR3 spells CASSKKEGITYEQYF. In nucleotides, the CDR3 is TGTGCCAGCAGCAAAAAGGAGGGTATAACCTACGAGCAGTACTTC.

V gene TRBV6-5 combines with J gene TRBJ2-1, with TRBD2 matching over 7 bases. J was trimmed by 6 bases and V by 2 bases; bases with no gene match: 7. Germline V gene data show CDR1 as MNHEY and CDR2 as SVGAGI. CDR3 length equals 15 residues. This CDR3 reads CASSYASAGVNEQFF. For the CDR3, the DNA is TGTGCCAGCAGTTACGCCTCGGCGGGAGTCAATGAGCAGTTCTTC.

This rearrangement joins TRBV1 to TRBJ1-5; whether TRBD1, the table's D call, matches the DNA was not checked. TRBV1 is a pseudogene. The CDR3 extends over 15 amino acids. This CDR3 reads CTSSTRGQGNQPQHF. The CDR3 coding sequence is TGCACCAGCAGCACTAGAGGACAGGGCAATCAGCCCCAGCATTTT.

V and J are TRBV28 and TRBJ1-6; D gene ambiguous. V was shortened by 4 bases and J by 8 bases, with 3 bases between the two germline ends. This CDR3 has 11 amino acids. CDR1 is MDHEN, CDR2 SYDVKM, per germline. CDR3 nucleotide sequence: TGTGCCAGCAGTTCCGATTCACCCCTCCACTTT. Protein sequence: CASSSDSPLHF. The full variable domain, its missing parts supplied by reference TRBV28 and TRBJ1-6, is DVKVTQSSRYLVKRTGEKVFLECVQDMDHENMFWYRQDPGLGLRLIYFSYDVKMKEKGDIPEGYSVSREKKERFSLILESASTNQTSMYLCASSSDSPLHFGNGTRLTVT.